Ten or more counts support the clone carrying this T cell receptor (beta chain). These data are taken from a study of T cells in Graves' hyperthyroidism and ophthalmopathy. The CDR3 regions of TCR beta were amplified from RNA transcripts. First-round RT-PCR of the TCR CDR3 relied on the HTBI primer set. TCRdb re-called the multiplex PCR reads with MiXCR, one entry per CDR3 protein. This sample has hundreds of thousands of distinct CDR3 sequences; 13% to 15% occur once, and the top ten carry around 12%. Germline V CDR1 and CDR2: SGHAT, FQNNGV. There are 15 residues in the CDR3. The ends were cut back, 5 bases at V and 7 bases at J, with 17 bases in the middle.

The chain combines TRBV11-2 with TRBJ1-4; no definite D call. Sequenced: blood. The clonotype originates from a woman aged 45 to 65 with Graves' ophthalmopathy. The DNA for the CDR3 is TGTGCCAGCAGCCCTAACATACAGACGAGTGAAAAACTGTTTTTT. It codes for CASSPNIQTSEKLFF.